A single sample gave rise to the 16 T cell receptor beta chains below, sequenced in a study of CD8 T cells in Susac syndrome. With random hexamers, reverse transcription was performed on roughly 0.5 to 1 ug of RNA. One entry per CDR3 protein results from TCRdb running MiXCR on the immunoSEQ multiplex PCR reads. The sample has approximately 150,000 distinct CDR3 sequences; approximately 95% are singletons. The material sequenced was CD4+ T cells from PBMCs. All receptors derive from a human donor with multiple sclerosis.

The V gene is TRBV20-1, the J gene TRBJ1-2, with D possibly being TRBD1 (6 bases). From germline, CDR1 is DFQATT and CDR2 SNEGSKA (reference sequence). The V end was cut by 6 bases, the J end by 4 bases, with 15 bases between. This CDR3 has 13 amino acids. The CDR3 protein is CSAASGGVYGYTF. CDR3 sequence (DNA): TGCAGTGCCGCGAGCGGGGGCGTCTATGGCTACACCTTC.

The genes are TRBV7-9 and TRBJ2-7; 10 nucleotides agree with TRBD1. V lost 0 bases to trimming and J lost 6 bases; unmatched junction nucleotides: 2. This CDR3 contains 14 residues. Germline loops: CDR1 SEHNR, CDR2 FQNEAQ (reference sequence). The CDR3 sequence is CASSLAGTGVEQYF. CDR3 DNA sequence: TGTGCCAGCAGCTTAGCCGGGACAGGGGTCGAGCAGTACTTC.

The chain couples TRBV14 to TRBJ1-3, with unresolved D. This CDR3 spans 15 amino acids. V was cut by 3 bases and J by 1 base, with 10 bases left in between. Germline lookup yields CDR1 SGHDN and CDR2 FVKESK. CDR3: CASSQGRPSGNTIYF. CDR3 DNA: TGTGCCAGCAGCCAGGGTCGTCCTTCTGGAAACACCATATATTTT.

This chain connects TRBV28 to TRBJ2-7; 8 bases are shared with TRBD1. Germline CDR1 reads MDHEN; CDR2 reads SYDVKM. V shed 5 bases, J shed 6 bases, and the junction held 9 bases outside the gene matches. CDR3 length: 14 residues. The CDR3 DNA reads as TGTGCCAGCAGTAGTGGACAGGGAGTGAGCGAGCAGTACTTC. Translated, it gives CASSSGQGVSEQYF.

This sequence joins TRBV7-9 and TRBJ1-2; TRBD1 aligns across 8 bases. Germline loops: CDR1 SEHNR, CDR2 FQNEAQ (reference sequence). This CDR3 contains 15 residues. Losses at the gene ends were 5 bases for V and 11 bases for J; bases not matched to a gene: 16. The CDR3 sequence is CASSPYGTGEGRYTF. CDR3 bases: TGTGCCAGCAGCCCGTACGGGACAGGCGAGGGTCGTTACACCTTC.

V gene TRBV6-5 combines with J gene TRBJ2-7; D tentatively reads TRBD1 or TRBD2 (5 bases each). Trimming removed 0 bases at V and 2 bases at J, with 11 bases between. Per germline, CDR1 MNHEY and CDR2 SVGAGI. The CDR3 spans 15 residues. Here the CDR3 reads CASSYSRGGTYEQYF. Here the CDR3 DNA reads TGTGCCAGCAGTTACTCGAGGGGCGGAACCTACGAGCAGTACTTC.

The chain employs TRBV29-1 and TRBJ1-2; TRBD1 matches at 9 bases. Trimming at V came to 3 bases and at J to 12 bases, leaving 11 bases not matched to a gene. Germline CDR1 reads SQVTM; CDR2 reads ANQGSEA. This CDR3 has 13 amino acids. CDR3 loop: CSVDWTGDSGNTF. The CDR3 DNA reads TGCAGCGTTGACTGGACAGGGGACTCGGGGAACACCTTC.

This clonotype showed up just once. J is TRBJ2-1 and V is TRBV20-1, with a weak D call TRBD1 (6 bases). Trimming cost V 6 bases and J 6 bases, with 18 bases left between them. The CDR3 runs to 14 residues. Germline values: CDR1 DFQATT, CDR2 SNEGSKA (reference sequence). CDR3 region: CSAVRQVTINEQFF. Written as DNA, the CDR3 is TGCAGTGCGGTTCGACAGGTAACCATCAATGAGCAGTTCTTC.

The chain joins TRBV20-1 to TRBJ2-7, with TRBD1 matching 7 bases. CDR1 and CDR2 from the germline V gene are DFQATT and SNEGSKA (reference sequence). Germline trimming cut 2 bases from V and 2 bases from J; bases unmatched to any gene: 3. CDR3 length equals 13 residues. CDR3 protein: CSARQGTAYEQYF. The DNA of the CDR3 is TGCAGTGCTAGACAAGGGACAGCCTACGAGCAGTACTTC.

This sequence joins TRBV30 and TRBJ1-2; D unresolved. The CDR3 is made up of 15 amino acids. V shed 3 bases and J shed 0 bases, with 14 bases lying between them. Germline loops: CDR1 GTSNPN, CDR2 SVGIG (reference sequence). As DNA, the CDR3 is TGTGCCTGGAGGCCGCTGGCACGGACTAACTATGGCTACACCTTC. Its translation: CAWRPLARTNYGYTF.

This rearrangement joins TRBV4-1 to TRBJ1-1; the D is unclear. This CDR3 is built from 14 residues. The germline V and J ends were trimmed by 3 bases and 5 bases, with 13 bases remaining between them. CDR1 and CDR2 (germline): MGHRA, YSYEKL. CDR3 sequence: CASSHERAGTEAFF. CDR3 sequence (DNA): TGCGCCAGCAGCCACGAGCGGGCCGGGACTGAAGCTTTCTTT.

The chain links TRBV4-3 to TRBJ2-1; TRBD2 agrees at 7 bases. Germline values: CDR1 LGHNA, CDR2 YSLEER. This CDR3 has 14 residues. With V trimmed by 3 bases and J by 12 bases, 11 bases remained unmatched. In nucleotides, the CDR3 is TGCGCCAGCAGCCAGGTTTCCGGACTAGATGGGCAGTTCTTC. It encodes CASSQVSGLDGQFF.

This clonotype was seen only once. The CDR3 here is CASSGSINWRTDTQYF. The CDR3 coding sequence is TGTGCCTCCTCGGGAAGCATTAATTGGAGGACAGATACGCAGTATTTT. The rearrangement joins TRBV30 to TRBJ2-3; D might be TRBD2 (5 bases). Trimming removed 7 bases from V and 3 bases from J, with 23 bases in between. This CDR3 is built from 16 residues. Germline V gene sequence: CDR1 GTSNPN, CDR2 SVGIG (reference sequence). Filled out from reference TRBV30 and TRBJ2-3, the complete variable domain reads SQTIHQWPATLVQPVGSPLSLECTVEGTSNPNLYWYRQAAGRGLQLLFYSVGIGQISSEVPQNLSASRPQDRQFILSSKKLLLSDSGFYLCASSGSINWRTDTQYFGPGTRLTVL.

CDR3 loop: CASSSTREDTQYF. The CDR3 DNA is TGTGCCAGCAGTAGTACCAGGGAAGATACGCAGTATTTT. V is TRBV6-5 and J is TRBJ2-3, with D possibly matching TRBD1 (5 bases). CDR1 is MNHEY, CDR2 SVGAGI, per germline. Trimming took off 5 bases at V and 5 bases at J, with 11 bases between the two ends. The CDR3 covers 13 residues.

The J gene is TRBJ2-1, the V gene TRBV4-3; 8 positions agree with TRBD2. With 0 bases clipped from V and 7 bases from J, the junction kept 2 bases outside the gene matches. The CDR3 runs 14 residues. Germline CDR1 LGHNA, CDR2 YSLEER. CDR3 region: CASSQEPGGNEQFF. CDR3 coding DNA: TGCGCCAGCAGCCAAGAGCCGGGAGGGAATGAGCAGTTCTTC.

The chain employs TRBV19 and TRBJ2-5; D is perhaps TRBD2 (6 bases). CDR1 and CDR2 from the germline V gene are LNHDA and SQIVND (reference sequence). V dropped 7 bases and J dropped 5 bases, with 14 bases sitting between them. The length of the CDR3 is 13 residues. The CDR3 is CASNSGVTETQYF. The CDR3 nucleotides read TGTGCCAGTAACTCGGGAGTGACGGAGACCCAGTACTTC.